The 26 T cell receptor beta chains in this list originate from one sample, sequenced in a study of shared clonotypes between healthy human individuals. Positive CCR7 selection of CD45RO-negative cells yielded the naive CD8 cells, and terminally differentiated effector memory CD45RA+ cells were excluded. Method: immunoSEQ multiplex PCR; TCRdb's copy keeps in-frame clones and lacks some. Here the sample spans about 2,100,000 clones, about 92% being singletons. Specimen: naive CD8+ T cells from PBMCs. The origin of the receptors is a man younger than 35 in good health. Some clones in this sample may be carry-over from other donors' samples.

The rearrangement uses TRBV15 and TRBJ2-2; 8 bases fit TRBD2. The CDR3 loop spans 16 amino acids. Losses at the gene ends were 6 bases for V and 4 bases for J; bases not matched to a gene: 10. Germline CDR1 and CDR2: LNHNV and YYDKDF (reference sequence). The chain's CDR3 is CATRGPERETTGELFF. CDR3 coding DNA: TGTGCCACCAGAGGGCCCGAGCGGGAGACCACCGGGGAGCTGTTTTTT.

V usage is TRBV7-8 and J usage is TRBJ2-3; no reliable D call. The CDR3 totals 15 residues. CDR1 and CDR2 (germline): SGHVS, FQNEAQ. V dropped 4 bases and J dropped 1 base, with 12 bases sitting between them. The DNA for the CDR3 is TGTGCCAGCAGCTCTCCACCCGCCGGCACAGATACGCAGTATTTT. Residues: CASSSPPAGTDTQYF.

V gene TRBV27 combines with J gene TRBJ1-1; tentatively, D is TRBD1 (5 bases). Germline CDR1 is MNHEY and CDR2 is SMNVEV (reference sequence). V was shortened by 5 bases and J by 4 bases, with 14 bases between the two germline ends. The CDR3 has 14 residues. CDR3 region: CASSRQGLSTEAFF. The CDR3 nucleotides are TGTGCCAGCAGTCGGCAGGGATTGAGCACTGAAGCTTTCTTT.

The chain employs TRBV9 and TRBJ2-7, with 9 bases that match TRBD1. The CDR3 covers 15 residues. V lost 0 bases, J lost 7 bases, and 8 bases stayed unmatched. The germline gives CDR1 SGDLS, CDR2 YYNGEE. In nucleotides, the CDR3 is TGTGCCAGCAGCGTAGTGGGGACAGGGATGGGAGAGCAGTACTTC. Amino acid sequence: CASSVVGTGMGEQYF.

This clone has only a few counts. The chain is built from TRBV30 and TRBJ1-1; no definite D call. Trimming removed 2 bases from V and 5 bases from J, with 9 bases in between. Germline CDR1 is GTSNPN and CDR2 is SVGIG (reference sequence). CDR3 length: 12 residues. In DNA, the CDR3 is TGTGCCTGGAGTTACGGAGGGACTGAAGCTTTCTTT. Translated: CAWSYGGTEAFF.

The chain recombines TRBV6-5 with TRBJ2-7, with unresolved D. Trimming shortened V by 0 bases and J by 8 bases, and 11 bases separated the two germline ends. CDR3 length: 13 amino acids. CDR1 and CDR2 from the germline V gene are MNHEY and SVGAGI. This CDR3 is CASSYSSVSQQYF. The DNA for the CDR3 is TGTGCCAGCAGTTACTCCTCGGTGTCGCAGCAGTACTTC.

The sample holds one count of this clone. The CDR3 region has the DNA TGTGCCACCCTGGCGGGAGACAGTCCCCATGAGCAGTTCTTC. Its translation is CATLAGDSPHEQFF. The chain links TRBV15 to TRBJ2-1; TRBD2 matches at 7 bases. The CDR3 is 14 amino acids. Germline assignment: CDR1 LNHNV and CDR2 YYDKDF (reference sequence). J was trimmed by 8 bases and V by 8 bases; bases with no gene match: 12.

The chain employs TRBV19 and TRBJ1-2; D is unclear. This CDR3 region has 14 residues. V shed 5 bases and J shed 0 bases, with 10 bases lying between them. In germline, CDR1 is LNHDA, CDR2 SQIVND (reference sequence). CDR3 in amino acids: CASSPGLANYGYTF. Here the CDR3 DNA reads TGTGCCAGTAGTCCGGGCCTAGCTAACTATGGCTACACCTTC.

In DNA, the CDR3 is TGCGCCAGCAGCAGACCCGATATACCCGCGAACACCGGGGAGCTGTTTTTT. This sequence encodes CASSRPDIPANTGELFF. V usage is TRBV5-1 and J usage is TRBJ2-2; D call uncertain. V lost 4 bases and J 0 bases, leaving 16 bases between the germline ends. The germline V gene has CDR1 SGHRS and CDR2 YFSETQ. This CDR3 comprises 17 residues.

CDR3 in DNA: TGCGCCAGCAGCCAAGAGCCGCCACAGGGGTTTATGGCCTACGAGCAGTACTTC. Its protein is CASSQEPPQGFMAYEQYF. V and J are TRBV4-1 and TRBJ2-7, with TRBD1 matching 7 bases. Germline-derived CDR1 and CDR2 are MGHRA and YSYEKL. J gave up 2 bases and V 0 bases, and 13 bases lay outside the gene matches. This CDR3 comprises 18 residues.

Here the CDR3 reads CASSADRSGRPGELFF. CDR3 DNA sequence: TGTGCCAGCAGCGCCGACAGAAGCGGGAGGCCCGGGGAGCTGTTTTTT. The chain recombines TRBV9 with TRBJ2-2; 9 positions agree with TRBD2. Germline V gene sequence: CDR1 SGDLS, CDR2 YYNGEE. V gave up 3 bases and J gave up 6 bases; unmatched junction bases: 9. CDR3 length: 16 residues.

A remark on this clone: The same CDR3 also results from other DNA sequences found in this sample. V gene TRBV4-3 combines with J gene TRBJ2-7; maybe TRBD1 (5 bases). The V end was cut by 3 bases, the J end by 4 bases, with 10 bases between. Germline V gives CDR1 LGHNA, CDR2 YSLEER. CDR3 length: 13 amino acids. CDR3 protein: CASSQGRVYEQYF. DNA for the CDR3: TGCGCCAGCAGCCAGGGCAGGGTATACGAGCAGTACTTC.

The chain carries TRBV14 and TRBJ2-1; 10 nucleotides agree with TRBD2. V was pared by 6 bases and J by 5 bases, with 10 bases of the junction left unmatched. This CDR3 contains 16 residues. The germline gives CDR1 SGHDN, CDR2 FVKESK. CDR3 DNA sequence: TGTGCCAGCAGACGTTCGTGGACTAGCGGCAACAATGAGCAGTTCTTC. Protein sequence: CASRRSWTSGNNEQFF.

The rearrangement links TRBV7-6 to TRBJ2-7; TRBD2 is a possible D gene (6 bases). Per the germline V gene, CDR1 is SGHVS and CDR2 is FNYEAQ. The CDR3 covers 14 residues. Trimming took 2 bases from V and 5 from J, leaving 13 bases between them. The CDR3 DNA follows: TGTGCCAGCAGCTTATCCGGGAGACTTGACGAGCAGTACTTC. Amino acid sequence: CASSLSGRLDEQYF. Drawing the rest from reference TRBV7-6 and TRBJ2-7, the complete variable domain is GAGVSQSPRYKVTKRGQDVALRCDPISGHVSLYWYRQALGQGPEFLTYFNYEAQQDKSGLPNDRFSAERPEGSISTLTIQRTEQRDSAMYRCASSLSGRLDEQYFGPGTRLTVT.

The chain carries TRBV7-8 and TRBJ1-2; no clear D. Germline V gives CDR1 SGHVS, CDR2 FQNEAQ. The CDR3 length is 16 residues. Trimming removed 1 base at V and 0 bases at J, with 12 bases between. The DNA of the CDR3 is TGTGCCAGCAGCTTAGAAGGGCAGGAACCTAACTATGGCTACACCTTC. Translated: CASSLEGQEPNYGYTF.

On this clone: Other DNA sequences in the sample encode the same CDR3. The gene calls are TRBV19 and TRBJ2-1; 10 bases map to TRBD1. In germline, CDR1 is LNHDA, CDR2 SQIVND (reference sequence). The CDR3 spans 15 residues. V trimming: 4 bases; J trimming: 6 bases; junction bases outside the gene matches: 6. CDR3 in DNA: TGTGCCAGTAGTAACCGGGACAGGGGTTTCAATGAGCAGTTCTTC. Translation gives CASSNRDRGFNEQFF.

This clone was counted a single time. The chain employs TRBV27 and TRBJ2-1; the D gene is possibly TRBD1 (5 bases). CDR1 and CDR2 from the germline V gene are MNHEY and SMNVEV (reference sequence). This CDR3 spans 14 amino acids. The CDR3 nucleotides are TGTACTACAGCCAGGGCCGCTTCACCAAGCGAGCAGTTCTTC. It yields the protein CTTARAASPSEQFF.

As to this clone: Other DNA variants within this sample encode the same CDR3. The V and J genes are TRBV7-6 and TRBJ2-7, with D perhaps being TRBD1 or TRBD2 (6 bases each). The CDR3 is 13 residues long. In germline, CDR1 is SGHVS, CDR2 FNYEAQ. The V and J ends lost 3 bases and 2 bases respectively, with 8 bases between them. The DNA for the CDR3 is TGTGCCAGCAGCTTGGGGGGCCCCTACGAGCAGTACTTC. Its protein is CASSLGGPYEQYF.

The CDR3 DNA follows: TGTGCCAGCAGCCCTCGGGTTAGCGGGATTTTAGATGAGCAGTTCTTC. Amino acid sequence: CASSPRVSGILDEQFF. V is TRBV7-9 and J is TRBJ2-1, with 8 bases aligning to TRBD2. Germline V gene lookup returns CDR1 SEHNR and CDR2 FQNEAQ (reference sequence). The CDR3 length is 16 residues. V lost 5 bases, J lost 8 bases, and 14 bases stayed unmatched.

The chain uses TRBV7-8 and TRBJ2-1; perhaps TRBD1 as D (5 bases). The germline gives CDR1 SGHVS, CDR2 FQNEAQ. Trimming stripped 2 bases from V and 8 bases from J, with 16 bases between. The CDR3 contains 15 residues. The CDR3 spells CASSLRGAIPDEQFF. The CDR3 region has the DNA TGTGCCAGCAGCTTAAGGGGCGCTATACCGGATGAGCAGTTCTTC.

The rearrangement uses TRBV4-1 and TRBJ2-3; 14 nucleotides agree with TRBD2. CDR3 length: 16 residues. Germline CDR1 and CDR2: MGHRA and YSYEKL. After removal of 4 bases from V and 5 bases from J, the junction contained 5 bases not matched to a gene. CDR3 amino acids: CASSLRLAGGGDTQYF. For the CDR3, the DNA is TGCGCCAGCAGCCTTCGACTAGCGGGAGGGGGAGATACGCAGTATTTT.

The CDR3 coding sequence is TGCGCCAGCAGCTTACAGTTTGGGGACGATCGGTACACCGGGGAGCTGTTTTTT. It yields the protein CASSLQFGDDRYTGELFF. This sequence joins TRBV5-1 and TRBJ2-2; D may match TRBD1 or TRBD2 (5 bases each). Germline CDR1 is SGHRS and CDR2 is YFSETQ. V gave up 2 bases and J gave up 3 bases, with 20 bases separating them. The CDR3 runs 18 residues.

The chain is built from TRBV7-9 and TRBJ2-7, with TRBD1 matching over 10 bases. CDR1 SEHNR and CDR2 FQNEAQ come from the germline V gene (reference sequence). There are 14 residues in the CDR3. J was trimmed by 1 base and V by 8 bases; bases with no gene match: 5. CDR3 amino acids: CASGRDRGSYEQYF. The CDR3 nucleotides read TGTGCCAGCGGCCGGGACAGGGGATCCTACGAGCAGTACTTC.

The genes are TRBV7-9 and TRBJ2-7; perhaps TRBD1 as D (6 bases). The length of the CDR3 is 16 residues. Trimming took off 2 bases at V and 1 base at J, with 15 bases between the two ends. Germline loops: CDR1 SEHNR, CDR2 FQNEAQ (reference sequence). The CDR3, as DNA: TGTGCCAGCAGCTTAATAATGGGGGCTGGGTCCTACGAGCAGTACTTC. This gives the protein CASSLIMGAGSYEQYF. Full variable domain (outside the CDR3, taken from reference TRBV7-9 and TRBJ2-7): DTGVSQNPRHKITKRGQNVTFRCDPISEHNRLYWYRQTLGQGPEFLTYFQNEAQLEKSRLLSDRFSAERPKGSFSTLEIQRTEQGDSAMYLCASSLIMGAGSYEQYFGPGTRLTVT.

The chain recombines TRBV9 with TRBJ1-3; D uncertain. V was pared by 3 bases and J by 0 bases, with 10 bases between. The germline CDR1 and CDR2 sequences are SGDLS and YYNGEE. The CDR3 loop spans 15 amino acids. The CDR3 nucleotides read TGTGCCAGCAGCGAGCGCCGTGGCTCTGGAAACACCATATATTTT. This translates into CASSERRGSGNTIYF. Complete variable domain (other parts from reference TRBV9 and TRBJ1-3): DSGVTQTPKHLITATGQRVTLRCSPRSGDLSVYWYQQSLDQGLQFLIQYYNGEERAKGNILERFSAQQFPDLHSELNLSSLELGDSALYFCASSERRGSGNTIYFGEGSWLTVV.

For this clone: The sample contains more than one DNA sequence encoding this CDR3. The rearrangement joins TRBV15 to TRBJ2-7, with D possibly being TRBD1 or TRBD2 (5 bases each). The CDR3 contains 12 residues. Germline V CDR1 and CDR2: LNHNV, YYDKDF (reference sequence). V gave up 3 bases and J gave up 7 bases, with 10 bases separating them. The CDR3 reads CATSRGEGEQYF. CDR3 nucleotides: TGTGCCACCAGCAGGGGTGAGGGGGAGCAGTACTTC. The entire variable domain, with the rest obtained from reference TRBV15 and TRBJ2-7, is as follows: DAMVIQNPRYQVTQFGKPVTLSCSQTLNHNVMYWYQQKSSQAPKLLFHYYDKDFNNEADTPDNFQSRRPNTSFCFLDIRSPGLGDTAMYLCATSRGEGEQYFGPGTRLTVT.